This entry describes one T cell receptor (beta chain). No antigen is known for it. From germline, CDR1 is SGHNT and CDR2 YYREEE (reference sequence). The CDR3 extends over 14 amino acids. V lost 3 bases and J lost 2; bases outside the gene matches: 5. The data derive from a study of neoadjuvant anti-PD-1 for oral cavity cancer. Study background: Most patients had three to four biweekly doses of 3 mg/kg nivolumab before resection. Study-wide findings and caveats: After neoadjuvant nivolumab, PBMC T cell clonality was significantly higher in non-responders than responders.

Cohort: HPV-negative, locally advanced oral cavity squamous cell carcinoma patients. Blood libraries mostly used roughly 0.5 ug genomic DNA, six replicates each. Using immunoSEQ multiplex PCR, the repertoire was profiled, and TCRdb retains in-frame clones only, with some absent. The sample records around 30,000 clones, about 83% being singletons. The source of this sequence is a person between 35 and 79 years old with oral cavity squamous cell carcinoma. The input for sequencing was PBMCs, taken before nivolumab (anti-PD-1) treatment. V usage is TRBV5-4 and J usage is TRBJ2-7; TRBD1 matches 7 bases. CDR3 residues: CASSSRQGAYEQYF. DNA for the CDR3: TGTGCCAGCAGCTCCCGACAGGGTGCCTACGAGCAGTACTTC. The variable domain in full, with the rest retrieved from reference TRBV5-4 and TRBJ2-7, is ETGVTQSPTHLIKTRGQQVTLRCSSQSGHNTVSWYQQALGQGPQFIFQYYREEENGRGNFPPRFSGLQFPNYSSELNVNALELDDSALYLCASSSRQGAYEQYFGPGTRLTVT.